This is a list of T cell receptor beta chains from one sample in a study of cytomegalovirus exposure and HLA in healthy donors. The assay was immunoSEQ multiplex PCR, and TCRdb's table has in-frame clones only and misses some. Found here are 75,000 to 95,000 clones, around three quarters of them singletons; the top ten hold around 4.3%. The sequenced material came from PBMCs. All receptors derive from a woman between 40 and 55 years old in good health and CMV-seropositive. The CDR3 runs from the conserved cysteine through the conserved F or W. The D gene is left open where the match is weak. Not all rows give a size; the values are once, few, many and, for expanded clones, a class.

j_gene: TRBJ2-1; abundance: -; v_gene: TRBV11-3; d_gene: TRBD2; CDR3aa: CASSFQRESYEQFF; CDR3nt: TGTGCCAGCAGCTTCCAGCGGGAGAGCTATGAGCAGTTCTTC
j_gene: TRBJ2-2; abundance: -; v_gene: TRBV11-2; d_gene: -; CDR3aa: CASSLDPLQGSTGELFF; CDR3nt: TGTGCCAGCAGCTTAGATCCCCTACAGGGTTCGACCGGGGAGCTGTTTTTT
j_gene: TRBJ1-2; abundance: -; v_gene: TRBV28; d_gene: -; CDR3aa: CASSYTLRGGYTF; CDR3nt: TGTGCCAGCAGTTACACTCTCAGAGGCGGCTACACCTTC
j_gene: TRBJ1-3; abundance: -; v_gene: TRBV7-2; d_gene: -; CDR3aa: CASRQDTGNTIYF; CDR3nt: TGTGCCAGCAGACAGGATACTGGAAACACCATATATTTT
j_gene: TRBJ2-1; abundance: -; v_gene: TRBV28; d_gene: -; CDR3aa: CASGGWTGQFF; CDR3nt: TGTGCCAGCGGGGGGTGGACAGGCCAGTTCTTC
j_gene: TRBJ1-6; abundance: -; v_gene: TRBV27; d_gene: -; CDR3aa: CASSREQGRNSPLHF; CDR3nt: TGTGCCAGCAGTCGCGAACAGGGTAGAAATTCACCCCTCCACTTT
j_gene: TRBJ2-7; abundance: -; v_gene: TRBV2; d_gene: TRBD1; CDR3aa: CASSEGTGTSYEQYF; CDR3nt: TGTGCCAGCAGTGAAGGGACAGGGACATCCTACGAGCAGTACTTC
j_gene: TRBJ1-5; abundance: -; v_gene: TRBV6-1; d_gene: -; CDR3aa: CASSEGAGRINQPQHF; CDR3nt: TGTGCCAGCAGTGAAGGAGCGGGTCGGATCAATCAGCCCCAGCATTTT
j_gene: TRBJ2-3; abundance: -; v_gene: TRBV18; d_gene: -; CDR3aa: CASSPGGITDTQYF; CDR3nt: TGTGCCAGCTCACCTGGAGGGATCACAGATACGCAGTATTTT
j_gene: TRBJ2-2; abundance: few; v_gene: TRBV4-1; d_gene: -; CDR3aa: CASSWGQGVSGELFF; CDR3nt: TGCGCCAGCAGCTGGGGGCAGGGAGTTTCCGGGGAGCTGTTTTTT
j_gene: TRBJ1-1; abundance: -; v_gene: TRBV6-5; d_gene: -; CDR3aa: CASSYRAPGAAFF; CDR3nt: TGTGCCAGCAGTTACCGAGCACCAGGGGCGGCTTTCTTT
j_gene: TRBJ1-4; abundance: few; v_gene: TRBV27; d_gene: -; CDR3aa: CASSPLDTRKLFF; CDR3nt: TGTGCCAGCAGCCCCCTGGACACCCGGAAACTGTTTTTT
j_gene: TRBJ2-7; abundance: -; v_gene: TRBV11-3; d_gene: -; CDR3aa: CASSSGRSTYEQYF; CDR3nt: TGTGCCAGCAGCTCGGGGAGGTCCACCTACGAGCAGTACTTC
j_gene: TRBJ1-5; abundance: -; v_gene: TRBV7-9; d_gene: -; CDR3aa: CASSFGGHGNQPQHF; CDR3nt: TGTGCCAGCAGCTTCGGGGGGCATGGCAATCAGCCCCAGCATTTT
j_gene: TRBJ1-5; abundance: once; v_gene: TRBV7-8; d_gene: TRBD1; CDR3aa: CASSLRQGRNQPQHF; CDR3nt: TGTGCCAGCAGCCTCCGACAGGGCCGCAATCAGCCCCAGCATTTT
j_gene: TRBJ1-1; abundance: -; v_gene: TRBV4-3; d_gene: TRBD1; CDR3aa: CASSQGGQRVEAFF; CDR3nt: TGCGCCAGCAGCCAAGGGGGACAGCGGGTTGAAGCTTTCTTT
j_gene: TRBJ1-4; abundance: few; v_gene: TRBV13; d_gene: TRBD1; CDR3aa: CASSFRGATEKLFF; CDR3nt: TGTGCCAGCAGCTTCAGGGGGGCGACTGAAAAACTGTTTTTT
j_gene: TRBJ2-7; abundance: -; v_gene: TRBV5-6; d_gene: TRBD2; CDR3aa: CASSFGAGDYEQYF; CDR3nt: TGTGCCAGCAGCTTCGGAGCGGGAGACTACGAGCAGTACTTC
j_gene: TRBJ2-3; abundance: -; v_gene: TRBV7-9; d_gene: -; CDR3aa: CASSPDTDTQYF; CDR3nt: TGTGCCAGCAGCCCAGACACAGATACGCAGTATTTT
j_gene: TRBJ2-1; abundance: few; v_gene: TRBV6-6; d_gene: TRBD2; CDR3aa: CASSGTSDEQFF; CDR3nt: TGTGCCAGCAGTGGGACTAGCGATGAGCAGTTCTTC
j_gene: TRBJ2-2; abundance: -; v_gene: TRBV30; d_gene: -; CDR3aa: CAWSVGQNTGELFF; CDR3nt: TGTGCCTGGAGTGTTGGGCAGAACACCGGGGAGCTGTTTTTT
j_gene: TRBJ2-7; abundance: -; v_gene: TRBV4-2; d_gene: TRBD1; CDR3aa: CASSQEGTGLTYEQYF; CDR3nt: TGTGCCAGCAGCCAAGAAGGGACAGGGCTAACCTACGAGCAGTACTTC
j_gene: TRBJ2-1; abundance: -; v_gene: TRBV19; d_gene: -; CDR3aa: CASSMGGAGYNEQFF; CDR3nt: TGTGCCAGTAGTATGGGCGGGGCGGGATACAATGAGCAGTTCTTC
j_gene: TRBJ2-1; abundance: -; v_gene: TRBV19; d_gene: -; CDR3aa: CASSPASAYNEQFF; CDR3nt: TGTGCCAGTAGTCCGGCTAGCGCGTACAATGAGCAGTTCTTC
j_gene: TRBJ2-2; abundance: few; v_gene: TRBV9; d_gene: -; CDR3aa: CASSVVATDGELFF; CDR3nt: TGTGCCAGCAGCGTAGTTGCTACCGACGGGGAGCTGTTTTTT
j_gene: TRBJ2-3; abundance: few; v_gene: TRBV15; d_gene: -; CDR3aa: CATSRDGVDTQYF; CDR3nt: TGTGCCACCAGCAGAGACGGTGTCGATACGCAGTATTTT
j_gene: TRBJ2-3; abundance: -; v_gene: TRBV11-3; d_gene: -; CDR3aa: CASSPSGGFSTDTQYF; CDR3nt: TGTGCCAGCAGCCCATCGGGGGGCTTTAGCACAGATACGCAGTATTTT
j_gene: TRBJ2-7; abundance: once; v_gene: TRBV7-2; d_gene: -; CDR3aa: CASSLVYEQYF; CDR3nt: TGTGCCAGCAGCTTAGTATATGAGCAGTACTTC
j_gene: TRBJ2-7; abundance: -; v_gene: TRBV9; d_gene: -; CDR3aa: CASSVPPSDEQYF; CDR3nt: TGTGCCAGCAGCGTACCCCCTAGCGACGAGCAGTACTTC
j_gene: TRBJ2-1; abundance: -; v_gene: TRBV11-2; d_gene: TRBD1; CDR3aa: CASSTGQGIYNEQFF; CDR3nt: TGTGCCAGCAGCACTGGACAGGGGATATACAATGAGCAGTTCTTC
j_gene: TRBJ2-5; abundance: few; v_gene: TRBV5-1; d_gene: TRBD1; CDR3aa: CASSPGQGETQYF; CDR3nt: TGCGCCAGCAGCCCCGGACAGGGGGAGACCCAGTACTTC
j_gene: TRBJ1-4; abundance: once; v_gene: TRBV18; d_gene: -; CDR3aa: CASSPGAGEKLFF; CDR3nt: TGTGCCAGCTCACCAGGGGCCGGTGAAAAACTGTTTTTT
j_gene: TRBJ1-1; abundance: few; v_gene: TRBV19; d_gene: -; CDR3aa: CASTVRWQNTEAFF; CDR3nt: TGTGCCAGCACCGTCCGCTGGCAGAACACTGAAGCTTTCTTT
j_gene: TRBJ2-7; abundance: -; v_gene: TRBV27; d_gene: -; CDR3aa: CASSLIKSSYEQYF; CDR3nt: TGTGCCAGCAGTTTAATAAAGAGCTCCTACGAGCAGTACTTC
j_gene: TRBJ2-5; abundance: -; v_gene: TRBV5-1; d_gene: -; CDR3aa: CASAGGGRTGGQETQYF; CDR3nt: TGCGCCAGCGCCGGGGGCGGGAGAACCGGAGGCCAAGAGACCCAGTACTTC
j_gene: TRBJ2-1; abundance: -; v_gene: TRBV5-6; d_gene: -; CDR3aa: CASSLAAASSYNEQFF; CDR3nt: TGTGCCAGCAGCTTGGCGGCGGCCAGCTCCTACAATGAGCAGTTCTTC
j_gene: TRBJ1-5; abundance: -; v_gene: TRBV5-8; d_gene: -; CDR3aa: CASSLLLQPQHF; CDR3nt: TGTGCCAGCAGCTTGCTGTTGCAGCCCCAGCATTTT
j_gene: TRBJ2-7; abundance: -; v_gene: TRBV7-2; d_gene: -; CDR3aa: CASSQPLLVSYEQYF; CDR3nt: TGTGCCAGCAGCCAGCCGCTACTAGTTTCCTACGAGCAGTACTTC
j_gene: TRBJ2-1; abundance: -; v_gene: TRBV6-6; d_gene: -; CDR3aa: CASRDRGSGTYNEQFF; CDR3nt: TGTGCCAGCAGGGACCGGGGTTCTGGGACCTACAATGAGCAGTTCTTC
j_gene: TRBJ2-7; abundance: -; v_gene: TRBV7-8; d_gene: -; CDR3aa: CASSSNLLTYEQYF; CDR3nt: TGTGCCAGCAGCTCAAACTTACTAACCTACGAGCAGTACTTC
j_gene: TRBJ1-2; abundance: -; v_gene: TRBV13; d_gene: -; CDR3aa: CASSLSGRRNYGYTF; CDR3nt: TGTGCCAGCAGCTTAAGCGGGCGAAGAAACTATGGCTACACCTTC
j_gene: TRBJ2-3; abundance: -; v_gene: TRBV7-8; d_gene: TRBD2; CDR3aa: CASSLTSVTDTQYF; CDR3nt: TGTGCCAGCAGCTTAACTAGCGTCACAGATACGCAGTATTTT
j_gene: TRBJ2-5; abundance: -; v_gene: TRBV5-6; d_gene: TRBD2; CDR3aa: CASSYLSGSQETQYF; CDR3nt: TGTGCCAGCAGCTACCTTAGCGGGAGTCAAGAGACCCAGTACTTC
j_gene: TRBJ2-7; abundance: -; v_gene: TRBV5-4; d_gene: -; CDR3aa: CASSLAMDSSYEQYF; CDR3nt: TGTGCCAGCAGCTTGGCCATGGACAGTTCCTACGAGCAGTACTTC
j_gene: TRBJ2-5; abundance: few; v_gene: TRBV4-3; d_gene: TRBD1; CDR3aa: CASSQDRGTGDETQYF; CDR3nt: TGCGCCAGCAGCCAAGATCGGGGGACAGGGGATGAGACCCAGTACTTC
j_gene: TRBJ2-7; abundance: -; v_gene: TRBV28; d_gene: TRBD1; CDR3aa: CASSTRDRVLLSMYEQYF; CDR3nt: TGTGCCAGCAGTACCCGGGACAGGGTCCTCCTCTCAATGTACGAGCAGTACTTC
j_gene: TRBJ1-5; abundance: -; v_gene: TRBV6-5; d_gene: -; CDR3aa: CAFLGPNNQPQHF; CDR3nt: TGTGCTTTCCTGGGGCCCAACAATCAGCCCCAGCATTTT
j_gene: TRBJ2-5; abundance: -; v_gene: TRBV6-1; d_gene: TRBD2; CDR3aa: CASSRGSRGEETQYF; CDR3nt: TGTGCCAGCAGTAGGGGCAGTCGGGGGGAAGAGACCCAGTACTTC
j_gene: TRBJ1-2; abundance: -; v_gene: TRBV2; d_gene: -; CDR3aa: CASRVGAGHGYTF; CDR3nt: TGTGCCAGCAGGGTAGGTGCAGGCCATGGCTACACCTTC
j_gene: TRBJ2-5; abundance: -; v_gene: TRBV7-7; d_gene: -; CDR3aa: CASGTGIQETQYF; CDR3nt: TGTGCTAGCGGGACAGGCATACAAGAGACCCAGTACTTC
j_gene: TRBJ2-7; abundance: -; v_gene: TRBV5-1; d_gene: TRBD1; CDR3aa: CASSPGRMTGDYEQYF; CDR3nt: TGCGCCAGCAGCCCAGGACGAATGACAGGGGACTACGAGCAGTACTTC
j_gene: TRBJ2-3; abundance: -; v_gene: TRBV28; d_gene: TRBD2; CDR3aa: CASSLLASGILTDTQYF; CDR3nt: TGTGCCAGCAGTTTATTGGCTAGCGGGATTTTAACAGATACGCAGTATTTT
j_gene: TRBJ2-5; abundance: -; v_gene: TRBV7-3; d_gene: TRBD2; CDR3aa: CASSPGLAGERETQYF; CDR3nt: TGTGCCAGCAGCCCCGGACTAGCGGGAGAGCGAGAGACCCAGTACTTC